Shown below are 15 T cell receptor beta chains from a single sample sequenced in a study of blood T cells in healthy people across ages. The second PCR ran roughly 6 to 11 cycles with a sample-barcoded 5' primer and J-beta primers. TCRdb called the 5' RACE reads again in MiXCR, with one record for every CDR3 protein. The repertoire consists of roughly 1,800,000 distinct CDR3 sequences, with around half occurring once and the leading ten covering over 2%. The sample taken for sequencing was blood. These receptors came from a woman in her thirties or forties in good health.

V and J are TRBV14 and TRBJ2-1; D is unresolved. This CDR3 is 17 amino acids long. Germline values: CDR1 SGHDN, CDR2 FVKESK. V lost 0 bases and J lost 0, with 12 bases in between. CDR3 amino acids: CASSQDCATSSYNEQFF. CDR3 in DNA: TGTGCCAGCAGCCAAGATTGTGCTACGAGCTCCTACAATGAGCAGTTCTTC.

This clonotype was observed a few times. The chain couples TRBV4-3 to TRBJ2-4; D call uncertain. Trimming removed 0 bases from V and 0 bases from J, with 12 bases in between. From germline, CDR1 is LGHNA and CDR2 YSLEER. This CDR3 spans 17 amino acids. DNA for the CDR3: TGCGCCAGCAGCCAAGAAAACAGTTTATTAGCCAAAAACATTCAGTACTTC. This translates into CASSQENSLLAKNIQYF.

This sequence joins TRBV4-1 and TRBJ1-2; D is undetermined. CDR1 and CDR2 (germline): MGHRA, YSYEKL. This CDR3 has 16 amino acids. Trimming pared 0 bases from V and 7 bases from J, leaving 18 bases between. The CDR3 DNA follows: TGCGCCAGCAGCCAAGAGGCTGGAGGTTTGGGGAGTGGCTACACCTTC. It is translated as CASSQEAGGLGSGYTF.

The CDR3 bases are TGCAGTGCGCCCCGGGACCAGGTGGTCAATCAGCCCCAGCATTTT. Translating it yields CSAPRDQVVNQPQHF. This chain links TRBV20-1 with TRBJ1-5; possible D gene TRBD1, 5 bases. Trimming removed 6 bases from V and 3 bases from J, with 18 bases in between. This CDR3 contains 15 residues. CDR1 is DFQATT and CDR2 is SNEGSKA in the germline V gene (reference sequence).

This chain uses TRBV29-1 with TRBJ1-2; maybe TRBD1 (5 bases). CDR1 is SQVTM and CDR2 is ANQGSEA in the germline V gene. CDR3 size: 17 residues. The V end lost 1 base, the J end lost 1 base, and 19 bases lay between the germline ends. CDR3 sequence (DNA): TGCAGCGTTGAAGCCGCCAGGCGGGGGACGGTTAACTATGGCTACACCTTC. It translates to CSVEAARRGTVNYGYTF.

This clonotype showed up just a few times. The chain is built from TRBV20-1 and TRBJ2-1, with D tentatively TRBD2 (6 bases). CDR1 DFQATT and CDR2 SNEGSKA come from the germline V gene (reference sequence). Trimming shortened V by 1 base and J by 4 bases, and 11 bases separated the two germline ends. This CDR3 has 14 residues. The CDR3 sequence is CSARVIGGYNEQFF. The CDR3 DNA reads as TGCAGTGCTAGAGTTATCGGGGGTTACAATGAGCAGTTCTTC.

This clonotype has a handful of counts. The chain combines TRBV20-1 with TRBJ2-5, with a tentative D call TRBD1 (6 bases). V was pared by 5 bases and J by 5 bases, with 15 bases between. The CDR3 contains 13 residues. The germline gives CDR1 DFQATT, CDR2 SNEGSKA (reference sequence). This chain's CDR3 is CSAGTLPRETQYF. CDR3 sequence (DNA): TGCAGTGCTGGGACATTACCCCGGGAGACCCAGTACTTC.

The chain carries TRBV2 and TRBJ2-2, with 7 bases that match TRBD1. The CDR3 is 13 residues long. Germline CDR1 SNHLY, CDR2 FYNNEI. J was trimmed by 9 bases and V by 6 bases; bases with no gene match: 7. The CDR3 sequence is CASSLTGVRELFF. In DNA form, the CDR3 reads TGTGCCAGCAGCCTCACAGGGGTGCGGGAGCTGTTTTTT.

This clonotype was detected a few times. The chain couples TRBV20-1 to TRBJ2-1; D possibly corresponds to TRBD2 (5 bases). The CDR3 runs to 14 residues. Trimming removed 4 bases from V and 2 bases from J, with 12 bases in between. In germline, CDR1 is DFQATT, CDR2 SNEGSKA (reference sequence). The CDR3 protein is CSAITGSTYNEQFF. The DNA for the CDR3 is TGCAGTGCTATTACGGGGAGCACCTACAATGAGCAGTTCTTC.

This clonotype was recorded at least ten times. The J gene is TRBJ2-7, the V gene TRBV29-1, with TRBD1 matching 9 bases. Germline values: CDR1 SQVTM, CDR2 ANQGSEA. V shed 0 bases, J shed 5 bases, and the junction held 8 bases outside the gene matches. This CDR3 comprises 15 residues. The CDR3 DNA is TGCAGCGTTGAAGAAGGAGGGACAGGGAACGACGAGCAGTACTTC. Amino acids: CSVEEGGTGNDEQYF.

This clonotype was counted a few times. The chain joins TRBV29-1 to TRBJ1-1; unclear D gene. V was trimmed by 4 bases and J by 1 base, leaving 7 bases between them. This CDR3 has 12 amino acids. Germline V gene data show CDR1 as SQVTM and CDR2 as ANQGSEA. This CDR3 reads CSVGRQNTEAFF. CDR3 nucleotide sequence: TGCAGCGTTGGGAGACAGAACACTGAAGCTTTCTTT.

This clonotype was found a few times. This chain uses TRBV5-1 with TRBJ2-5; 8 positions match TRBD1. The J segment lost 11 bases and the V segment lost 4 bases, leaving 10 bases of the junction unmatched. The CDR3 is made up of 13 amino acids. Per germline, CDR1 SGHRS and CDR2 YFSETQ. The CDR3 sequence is CASSTGQGLEQYF. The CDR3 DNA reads TGCGCCAGCAGCACCGGACAGGGTTTAGAGCAGTACTTC.

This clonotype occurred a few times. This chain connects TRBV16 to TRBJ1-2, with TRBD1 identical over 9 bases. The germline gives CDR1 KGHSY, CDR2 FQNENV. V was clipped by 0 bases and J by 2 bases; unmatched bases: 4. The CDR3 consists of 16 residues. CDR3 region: CASSQSGGQGNYGYTF. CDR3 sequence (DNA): TGTGCCAGCAGCCAATCCGGTGGACAGGGGAACTATGGCTACACCTTC.

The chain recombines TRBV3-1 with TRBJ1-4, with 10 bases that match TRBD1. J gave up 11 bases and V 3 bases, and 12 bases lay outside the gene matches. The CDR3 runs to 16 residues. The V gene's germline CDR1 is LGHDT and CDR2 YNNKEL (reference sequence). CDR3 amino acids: CASSQDWDRGLGKLFF. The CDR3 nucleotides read TGTGCCAGCAGCCAGGACTGGGACAGGGGATTAGGGAAACTGTTTTTT.

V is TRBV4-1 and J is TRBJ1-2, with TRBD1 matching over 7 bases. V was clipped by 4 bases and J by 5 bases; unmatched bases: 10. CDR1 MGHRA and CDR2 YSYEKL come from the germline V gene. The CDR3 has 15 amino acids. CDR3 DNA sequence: TGCGCCAGCAGCCTGACAGGGTCTATCGGGTATGGCTACACCTTC. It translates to CASSLTGSIGYGYTF.